The next 5 T cell receptor beta chains were all read from a single sample in a study of patients and donors after allogeneic stem cell transplantation. TCRdb re-analysed the RT-PCR reads in MiXCR, keeping a single row per CDR3 protein. The repertoire holds hundreds of thousands of distinct CDR3 sequences, under 20% seen once, with less than 8% in the top ten. Sequencing input: blood, either unsorted or a sorted T cell fraction (not recorded which). These receptors were obtained from a human donor who was either an allogeneic HSCT recipient or a stem cell or donor lymphocyte infusion donor (not recorded which). It is not recorded whose cells these are; they may come from a transplant donor.

This clonotype was recorded many times. This sequence joins TRBV4-1 and TRBJ2-4; 11 positions agree with TRBD2. This CDR3 comprises 15 residues. Germline V lookup: CDR1 MGHRA, CDR2 YSYEKL. V shed 1 base and J 8 bases; nucleotides not matched to a gene: 4. The CDR3 protein is CASSQGLAGIDIQYF. Here the CDR3 DNA reads TGCGCCAGCAGCCAAGGACTAGCGGGAATAGACATTCAGTACTTC.

There are a few counts of this clonotype. CDR3 sequence: CASSPGQGGSYEQYF. The CDR3 DNA sequence: TGTGCCAGTAGTCCGGGCCAGGGGGGTTCCTACGAGCAGTACTTC. This rearrangement joins TRBV19 to TRBJ2-7, with a possible D match to TRBD1 (7 bases). The V and J ends lost 5 bases and 1 base respectively, with 15 bases between them. This CDR3 has 15 residues. CDR1 is LNHDA, CDR2 SQIVND, per germline (reference sequence).

This clonotype came up many times. This chain connects TRBV10-2 to TRBJ2-2; no clear D. The CDR3 has 13 amino acids. CDR1 WSHSY and CDR2 SAAADI come from the germline V gene. Trimming took 4 bases from V and 3 from J, leaving 6 bases between them. The CDR3 loop reads CASSVRDTGELFF. The CDR3 coding sequence is TGCGCCAGCAGTGTACGGGACACCGGGGAGCTGTTTTTT.

There are a few counts of this clonotype. The chain has TRBV9 and TRBJ1-3, with TRBD1 matching 9 bases. The V gene end was trimmed by 2 bases and the J gene end by 4 bases; junction bases not matched to a gene: 4. This CDR3 is 15 amino acids long. The germline V gene has CDR1 SGDLS and CDR2 YYNGEE. This CDR3 reads CASSVDRGSGNTIYF. The CDR3 nucleotides are TGTGCCAGCAGCGTCGACAGGGGGTCGGGAAACACCATATATTTT.

The V gene is TRBV27, the J gene TRBJ2-1, with D possibly TRBD2 on 5 matching bases. Germline CDR1 MNHEY, CDR2 SMNVEV (reference sequence). V shed 5 bases and J shed 7 bases, with 9 bases lying between them. The CDR3 is 12 residues long. CDR3 nucleotide sequence: TGTGCCAGCAGTCCAGCGGTTAATGAGCAGTTCTTC. Protein: CASSPAVNEQFF.